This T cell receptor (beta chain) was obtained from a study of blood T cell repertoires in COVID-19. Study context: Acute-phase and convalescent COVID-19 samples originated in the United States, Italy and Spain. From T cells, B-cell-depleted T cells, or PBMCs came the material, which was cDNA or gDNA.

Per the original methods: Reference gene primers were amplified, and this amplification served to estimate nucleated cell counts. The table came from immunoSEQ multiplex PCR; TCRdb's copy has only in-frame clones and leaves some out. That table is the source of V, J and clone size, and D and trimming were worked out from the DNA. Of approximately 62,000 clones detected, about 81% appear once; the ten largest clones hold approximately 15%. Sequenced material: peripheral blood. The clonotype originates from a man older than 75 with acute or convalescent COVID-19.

The CDR3 bases are TGTGCCAGCAGCCGCGACAGGGTGAACACTGAAGCTTTCTTT. It yields the protein CASSRDRVNTEAFF. This chain links TRBV2 with TRBJ1-1, with TRBD1 identical over 7 bases. Germline V CDR1 and CDR2: SNHLY, FYNNEI. Trimming removed 6 bases from V and 0 bases from J; junction bases left unmatched: 4. The CDR3 extends over 14 amino acids.